Listed below are T cell receptor beta chains from one sample, sequenced in a study of a mutant IDH1 vaccine in newly diagnosed glioma. Profiling relied on immunoSEQ multiplex PCR, and the TCRdb table lists in-frame clones only, not all of them. The table shows about 54,000 clones, with roughly 80% occurring only once. No cognate antigen is known for these TCRs. The sequencing used PBMCs, collected from a glioma patient whose treatment included an IDH1 peptide vaccine. Source of these receptors: a woman between 18 and 29 years old with glioma. Both conserved end residues are part of each CDR3. The D gene is left open where the match is weak. Only part of the rows carry a size: once, few, many, or a class if the clone is expanded.

J gene	V gene	clone size	CDR3 length	D gene	CDR3 protein	CDR3 DNA
TRBJ1-2	TRBV2	.	14	.	CASSEVNLRVGYTF	TGTGCCAGCAGTGAAGTCAACCTAAGGGTTGGCTACACCTTC
TRBJ2-5	TRBV6-5	.	16	TRBD2	CASSYGGLAGQETQYF	TGTGCCAGCAGTTACGGAGGTCTAGCGGGACAAGAGACCCAGTACTTC
TRBJ2-3	TRBV4-1	.	13	TRBD2	CASGGLAQDTQYF	TGCGCCAGCGGAGGACTAGCTCAGGATACGCAGTATTTT
TRBJ2-7	TRBV7-9	.	16	TRBD1	CASSLEGHRGKNEQYF	TGTGCCAGCAGCTTAGAAGGGCACAGGGGGAAGAACGAGCAGTACTTC
TRBJ1-1	TRBV20-1	.	11	.	CSGGGLTEAFF	TGCAGTGGGGGGGGGCTCACTGAAGCTTTCTTT
TRBJ2-2	TRBV4-2	few	16	TRBD2	CASSPPRGGDTGELFF	TGTGCCAGCAGCCCCCCTCGGGGAGGGGACACCGGGGAGCTGTTTTTT
TRBJ2-3	TRBV7-9	.	15	.	CASSLGGKSTDTQYF	TGTGCCAGCAGCTTAGGAGGCAAGAGCACAGATACGCAGTATTTT
TRBJ2-7	TRBV11-2	.	14	TRBD2	CASRRLAGTYEQYF	TGTGCCAGCCGCAGACTAGCGGGAACCTACGAGCAGTACTTC
TRBJ2-2	TRBV30	.	13	.	CAWSVKGAGELFF	TGTGCCTGGAGTGTAAAGGGAGCCGGGGAGCTGTTTTTT
TRBJ2-5	TRBV7-9	.	14	.	CASSSRDFQETQYF	TGTGCCAGCAGCTCCCGGGACTTTCAAGAGACCCAGTACTTC
TRBJ1-3	TRBV5-1	.	16	.	CASSLGGQISGNTIYF	TGCGCCAGCAGCTTGGGAGGCCAGATCTCTGGAAACACCATATATTTT
TRBJ2-5	TRBV18	.	14	.	CASSPLLLQETQYF	TGTGCCAGCTCACCACTACTTCTCCAAGAGACCCAGTACTTC
TRBJ1-5	TRBV9	.	15	.	CASSAIPGENQPQHF	TGTGCCAGCAGCGCCATCCCCGGCGAGAATCAGCCCCAGCATTTT
TRBJ1-2	TRBV9	.	14	.	CASSVGGPAYGYTF	TGTGCCAGCAGCGTAGGGGGTCCAGCCTATGGCTACACCTTC
TRBJ2-3	TRBV6-4	medium-sized	15	TRBD2	CASSATSGGADTQYF	TGTGCCAGCAGCGCGACTAGCGGGGGGGCAGATACGCAGTATTTT
TRBJ1-6	TRBV10-3	.	16	TRBD1	CAISESDRGLNSPLHF	TGTGCCATCAGTGAGTCGGACAGGGGCCTTAATTCACCCCTCCACTTT
TRBJ1-5	TRBV19	.	15	TRBD1	CASSRRTGGNQPQHF	TGTGCCAGTAGTAGAAGGACAGGGGGTAATCAGCCCCAGCATTTT
TRBJ1-2	TRBV11-2	once	14	.	CASSLVSGEGGYTF	TGTGCCAGCAGCTTAGTTTCAGGGGAAGGTGGCTACACCTTC
TRBJ2-3	TRBV7-6	.	16	TRBD2	CASSLEAGGQADTQYF	TGTGCCAGCAGCTTAGAAGCGGGGGGGCAGGCAGATACGCAGTATTTT
TRBJ2-5	TRBV7-9	few	15	TRBD1	CASSLLTGQGYPQYF	TGTGCCAGCAGCTTACTTACAGGACAGGGGTATCCCCAGTACTTC
TRBJ1-2	TRBV7-2	.	18	.	CASSYSVNIARDGYGYTF	TGTGCCAGCAGCTATTCCGTTAACATTGCCCGGGACGGCTATGGCTACACCTTC
TRBJ2-7	TRBV5-4	.	15	.	CASSPGLGAGDEQYF	TGTGCCAGCAGCCCGGGGCTAGGGGCTGGGGACGAGCAGTACTTC
TRBJ1-4	TRBV30	.	10	.	CALSREKLFF	TGTGCCCTCAGCAGGGAAAAACTGTTTTTT
TRBJ2-1	TRBV4-3	.	15	.	CASSQESGSYNEQFF	TGCGCCAGCAGCCAAGAGTCAGGCTCCTACAATGAGCAGTTCTTC
TRBJ2-3	TRBV6-6	.	12	.	CASTSVMDTQYF	TGTGCCAGCACCTCGGTGATGGATACGCAGTATTTT
TRBJ2-7	TRBV20-1	.	11	.	CSASRMGEQYF	TGCAGTGCTAGTCGAATGGGGGAGCAGTACTTC
TRBJ1-5	TRBV4-3	once	13	.	CASSPRPNQPQHF	TGCGCCAGCAGCCCCCGACCTAATCAGCCCCAGCATTTT
TRBJ2-3	TRBV20-1	.	10	.	CSAGPDTQYF	TGCAGTGCCGGTCCAGATACGCAGTATTTT
TRBJ2-1	TRBV9	.	14	TRBD2	CASSVVSGGHEQFF	TGTGCCAGCAGCGTAGTTTCGGGGGGGCATGAGCAGTTCTTC
TRBJ2-3	TRBV4-1	.	17	.	CASSQGQGPLNTDTQYF	TGCGCCAGCAGCCAAGGCCAAGGACCGTTGAACACAGATACGCAGTATTTT
TRBJ2-7	TRBV18	once	14	TRBD1	CASSPWDRAYEQYF	TGTGCCAGCTCACCGTGGGACAGGGCCTACGAGCAGTACTTC
TRBJ2-7	TRBV9	once	16	TRBD1	CASSLYPGQGTYEQYF	TGTGCCAGCAGCCTTTACCCGGGACAGGGTACGTACGAGCAGTACTTC
TRBJ1-2	TRBV2	once	13	.	CASRRQEVYGYTF	TGTGCCAGCAGGAGACAGGAGGTCTATGGCTACACCTTC
TRBJ2-7	TRBV9	.	17	TRBD2	CASSVGAAGGPVHEQYF	TGTGCCAGCAGCGTAGGAGCTGCGGGAGGACCTGTACACGAGCAGTACTTC
TRBJ2-1	TRBV6-5	.	15	.	CASSSPTGTYNEQFF	TGTGCCAGCAGTTCTCCCACGGGGACCTACAATGAGCAGTTCTTC
TRBJ1-1	TRBV5-6	.	14	TRBD1	CASSLPTGSHEAFF	TGTGCCAGCAGCTTGCCGACAGGGAGCCATGAAGCTTTCTTT
TRBJ2-2	TRBV6-4	few	13	.	CASSDSLTGELFF	TGTGCCAGCAGTGACTCCCTAACCGGGGAGCTGTTTTTT
TRBJ2-1	TRBV6-5	.	14	.	CASSRDARIGEQFF	TGTGCCTCATCCAGGGACGCTAGAATTGGGGAGCAGTTCTTC
TRBJ2-7	TRBV5-4	once	13	.	CASSLAGIHEQYF	TGTGCCAGCAGCTTGGCTGGGATCCACGAGCAGTACTTC
TRBJ2-7	TRBV7-3	.	13	.	CASSLTGELEQYF	TGTGCCAGCAGCTTAACCGGGGAACTGGAGCAGTACTTC
TRBJ1-2	TRBV7-2	once	15	.	CASSPRGGGVYGYTF	TGTGCCAGCAGCCCCCGAGGGGGGGGCGTCTATGGCTACACCTTC
TRBJ2-7	TRBV4-2	.	16	.	CASSQDPAASLYEQYF	TGTGCCAGCAGCCAAGATCCAGCGGCTTCCCTTTACGAGCAGTACTTC
TRBJ2-5	TRBV2	.	13	.	CASSDGGQETQYF	TGTGCCAGCAGTGACGGTGGTCAAGAGACCCAGTACTTC
TRBJ1-2	TRBV6-1	.	14	.	CASSELWQTYGYTF	TGTGCCAGCAGTGAACTCTGGCAGACATATGGCTACACCTTC
TRBJ2-3	TRBV2	once	16	TRBD2	CASSLVLAGITDTQYF	TGTGCCAGCAGCCTAGTACTAGCGGGCATCACAGATACGCAGTATTTT
TRBJ2-7	TRBV30	once	16	TRBD1	CAWSLGTGLYSYEQYF	TGTGCCTGGAGCCTCGGGACAGGGCTCTACTCCTACGAGCAGTACTTC
TRBJ1-2	TRBV9	.	13	.	CASSVEGGYGYTF	TGTGCCAGCAGCGTAGAGGGGGGCTATGGCTACACCTTC
TRBJ2-1	TRBV25-1	.	11	.	CASSAYNEQFF	TGTGCCAGCAGTGCTTACAATGAGCAGTTCTTC
TRBJ2-1	TRBV27	.	13	.	CASSLSNTNEQFF	TGTGCCAGCAGTTTGTCCAACACCAATGAGCAGTTCTTC
TRBJ2-6	TRBV5-4	.	16	TRBD1	CASSLARGSGANVLTF	TGTGCCAGCAGCTTGGCCAGGGGGTCTGGGGCCAACGTCCTGACTTTC
TRBJ1-1	TRBV9	.	16	TRBD1	CASSVGQGATYTEAFF	TGTGCCAGCAGCGTAGGACAGGGGGCTACTTACACTGAAGCTTTCTTT
TRBJ2-3	TRBV18	.	15	TRBD1	CASSPGTGVTDTQYF	TGTGCCAGCTCGCCCGGGACAGGGGTCACAGATACGCAGTATTTT
TRBJ1-4	TRBV19	.	19	.	CASSIGPGRNGATNEKLFF	TGTGCCAGTAGTATAGGCCCCGGCAGGAACGGCGCAACTAATGAAAAACTGTTTTTT
TRBJ2-1	TRBV6-6	.	15	.	CASSAGDGKYNEQFF	TGTGCCAGCAGTGCCGGGGACGGAAAATACAATGAGCAGTTCTTC
TRBJ2-1	TRBV4-1	.	11	.	CASRIRGEQFF	TGCGCCAGTAGGATCCGCGGTGAGCAGTTCTTC
TRBJ2-3	TRBV7-2	.	18	TRBD2	CASSLVGAGTSWADTQYF	TGTGCCAGCAGCTTAGTAGGGGCCGGGACTAGTTGGGCAGATACGCAGTATTTT
TRBJ1-2	TRBV30	once	11	TRBD1	CASSRGGGYTF	TGTGCCTCTTCCAGGGGGGGCGGCTACACCTTC
TRBJ1-2	TRBV19	.	13	.	CASSPGPRDGYTF	TGTGCCAGTAGCCCGGGCCCCCGGGATGGCTACACCTTC